Each of the 29 T cell receptor beta chains below was sequenced from the same sample in a study of post-analysis software for immune sequencing data. Unique molecular identifiers had been added to the TCR beta cDNA libraries. TCRdb passed the PCR reads through MiXCR, listing each CDR3 protein once. The data show roughly 670,000 distinct CDR3 sequences, with 55% to 60% seen just once and 10% to 12% held by the top ten. General study points: TRBV segments more frequent in patients than in controls numbered a few and included TRBV5-6, TRBV5-1 and TRBV20-1.

The antigens of these receptors remain unknown. Sequencing was performed on blood. Receptors originate from a girl aged 2-10 years with multiple sclerosis.

This clonotype was seen more than once but under ten times. V gene TRBV20-1 combines with J gene TRBJ2-3, with D unresolved. CDR1 DFQATT and CDR2 SNEGSKA come from the germline V gene (reference sequence). This CDR3 has 13 residues. Trimming removed 3 bases at V and 2 bases at J, with 9 bases between. The CDR3 DNA is TGCAGTGCTAGGCTCATTAACACAGATACGCAGTATTTT. Residues: CSARLINTDTQYF.

The chain carries TRBV2 and TRBJ1-4, with D tentatively TRBD1 (5 bases). Germline V gene sequence: CDR1 SNHLY, CDR2 FYNNEI. Trimming stripped 7 bases from V and 7 bases from J, with 19 bases between. This CDR3 is built from 15 residues. CDR3 protein: CASKPAGGEGEKLFF. The CDR3 DNA follows: TGTGCCAGCAAGCCCGCCGGGGGGGAGGGTGAAAAACTGTTTTTT. Together with reference TRBV2 and TRBJ1-4, the CDR3 gives the full variable domain: EPEVTQTPSHQVTQMGQEVILRCVPISNHLYFYWYRQILGQKVEFLVSFYNNEISEKSEIFDDQFSVERPDGSNFTLKIRSTKLEDSAMYFCASKPAGGEGEKLFFGSGTQLSVL.

The CDR3 DNA is TGCGCCAGCAGCTTGGAAATTTCTGCGGGTGAGCAGTTCTTC. Translated, it gives CASSLEISAGEQFF. This rearrangement joins TRBV5-1 to TRBJ2-1; D perhaps matches TRBD2 (5 bases). The CDR3 loop spans 14 amino acids. Germline V gene data show CDR1 as SGHRS and CDR2 as YFSETQ. Trimming removed 0 bases from V and 9 bases from J, with 13 bases in between.

A few counts support this clonotype. One junction end does not reproduce the germline sequence, and a read error may be involved. J is TRBJ2-1 and V is TRBV5-1; D assignment may be TRBD1 or TRBD2 (6 bases each). The length of the CDR3 is 12 residues. The germline V gene encodes CDR1 SGHRS and CDR2 YFSETQ. CDR3 DNA: TGTGCCAGCAGCTCGGGGGCCCATGAGCAGTTCTTC. It encodes CASSSGAHEQFF.

The V and J genes are TRBV20-1 and TRBJ2-4; TRBD2 agrees at 9 bases. The V segment lost 3 bases and the J segment 1 base; nucleotides outside the gene matches: 10. Germline CDR1 is DFQATT and CDR2 is SNEGSKA (reference sequence). The CDR3 has 17 amino acids. The CDR3, as DNA: TGCAGTGCTAGGCGGGAGGGCCTAGGAGAGGCCAAAAACATTCAGTACTTC. Its protein product is CSARREGLGEAKNIQYF.

This clonotype was found a few times. CDR3 amino acids: CASSQESMTRGVEQFF. The CDR3 DNA follows: TGCGCCAGCAGCCAAGAATCCATGACTCGGGGGGTTGAGCAGTTCTTC. The gene calls are TRBV4-1 and TRBJ2-1, with 7 bases fitting TRBD2. The CDR3 is 16 residues long. Germline lookup yields CDR1 MGHRA and CDR2 YSYEKL. V lost 0 bases to trimming and J lost 9 bases; unmatched junction nucleotides: 11.

The V call is TRBV27, the J call TRBJ2-5, with D possibly TRBD2 on 6 matching bases. TRBJ2-7 explains the end of the DNA better; the J call may be wrong. The CDR3 totals 15 residues. Germline CDR1 reads MNHEY; CDR2 reads SMNVEV (reference sequence). DNA for the CDR3: TGTGCCAGCAGTCTGTATCCTCTAGCGCTACACGAGCAGTACTTC. This encodes CASSLYPLALHEQYF.

This clonotype has a handful of counts. CDR3 residues: CSAFDRSTYEQYF. The CDR3 coding sequence is TGCAGTGCCTTCGACAGGAGCACCTACGAGCAGTACTTC. This chain links TRBV20-1 with TRBJ2-7; possibly TRBD1 for D (6 bases). Germline V gene data show CDR1 as DFQATT and CDR2 as SNEGSKA (reference sequence). Trimming cost V 6 bases and J 2 bases, with 14 bases left between them. The CDR3 extends over 13 amino acids.

V and J are TRBV20-1 and TRBJ2-3; D gene ambiguous. Trimming left V 2 bases short and J 2 bases short, with 8 bases between. CDR3 size: 13 residues. CDR1 DFQATT and CDR2 SNEGSKA come from the germline V gene (reference sequence). CDR3: CSARPDDTDTQYF. The CDR3 bases are TGCAGTGCTAGACCCGACGACACAGATACGCAGTATTTT.

This chain links TRBV5-1 with TRBJ2-7; the D gene is possibly TRBD2 (6 bases). The J call may be in error: the DNA end matches TRBJ2-5 better. CDR1 SGHRS and CDR2 YFSETQ come from the germline V gene. This CDR3 has 15 amino acids. The DNA for the CDR3 is TGCGCCAGCAGCTTGGCCACCGGGAGCGGGGAGACCCAGTACTTC. This gives the protein CASSLATGSGETQYF.

This clonotype was observed once. This chain joins TRBV15 and TRBJ2-6; D is unclear. The CDR3 totals 17 residues. The V end was cut by 0 bases, the J end by 0 bases, with 9 bases between. The V gene's germline CDR1 is LNHNV and CDR2 YYDKDF (reference sequence). The CDR3 nucleotides are TGTGCCACCAGCAGAGATAGCCGGGTCTCTGGGGCCAACGTCCTGACTTTC. Translation: CATSRDSRVSGANVLTF.

The table lists this clonotype with a few counts. The V call is TRBV6-5, the J call TRBJ1-2; no clear D gene. Germline values: CDR1 MNHEY, CDR2 SVGAGI. The CDR3 has 14 amino acids. V lost 6 bases and J 6 bases, leaving 17 bases between the germline ends. Here the CDR3 DNA reads TGTGCCAGCAGCTACAGACCCCAACGGGATGGCTACACCTTC. Residues: CASSYRPQRDGYTF.

The sample holds one count of this clonotype. The rearrangement links TRBV29-1 to TRBJ2-7; D is ambiguous. Per germline, CDR1 SQVTM and CDR2 ANQGSEA. V was shortened by 4 bases and J by 0 bases, with 10 bases between the two germline ends. This CDR3 has 13 amino acids. The chain's CDR3 is CSVGAVGSYEQYF. CDR3 nucleotide sequence: TGCAGCGTTGGGGCTGTCGGCTCCTACGAGCAGTACTTC.

The CDR3 sequence is CASTRTMNTEAFF. CDR3 coding DNA: TGTGCCAGCACCCGAACTATGAACACTGAAGCTTTCTTT. V gene TRBV6-2 or TRBV6-3 combines with J gene TRBJ1-1; no clear D. Germline loops: CDR1 MNHEY, CDR2 SVGEGT. The CDR3 is 13 amino acids. V was shortened by 7 bases and J by 0 bases, with 9 bases between the two germline ends.

CDR3 residues: CSVVGSGETQYF. The CDR3 nucleotides read TGCAGCGTTGTGGGGTCCGGAGAGACCCAGTACTTC. The genes are TRBV29-1 and TRBJ2-5, with unresolved D. V lost 4 bases, J lost 4 bases, and 10 bases lay in between. Germline CDR1 is SQVTM and CDR2 is ANQGSEA. The CDR3 consists of 12 residues.

The chain has TRBV12-3 or TRBV12-4 and TRBJ2-3; the D is unclear. Trimming took 2 bases from V and 4 from J, leaving 7 bases between them. The CDR3 is 13 amino acids. The CDR3: CASSLISPDTQYF. The CDR3, as DNA: TGTGCCAGCAGTTTAATCAGTCCAGATACGCAGTATTTT.

This clonotype was seen only once. The V gene is TRBV29-1, the J gene TRBJ2-3; 12 bases fit TRBD2. This CDR3 comprises 15 residues. J gave up 5 bases and V 7 bases, and 10 bases lay outside the gene matches. Germline V gene sequence: CDR1 SQVTM, CDR2 ANQGSEA. This CDR3 is CSESVTSGSGDTQYF. The CDR3 DNA reads as TGCAGCGAATCCGTGACTAGCGGGAGCGGAGATACGCAGTATTTT.

The chain has TRBV6-2 or TRBV6-3 and TRBJ2-3; D call uncertain. The germline CDR1 and CDR2 sequences are MNHEY and SVGEGT. The CDR3 spans 15 residues. V was cut by 8 bases and J by 3 bases, with 18 bases left in between. The CDR3 protein is CASGGSQKRTDTQYF. CDR3 sequence (DNA): TGTGCCAGCGGCGGTAGCCAGAAGAGGACAGATACGCAGTATTTT.

This chain connects TRBV10-3 to TRBJ2-7; 10 positions match TRBD1. After removal of 4 bases from V and 2 bases from J, the junction contained 2 bases not matched to a gene. The CDR3 contains 14 residues. Germline V gives CDR1 ENHRY, CDR2 SYGVKD. The DNA of the CDR3 is TGTGCCATCAGTGCGGGACAGGGGACCTACGAGCAGTACTTC. Translation gives CAISAGQGTYEQYF.

V is TRBV20-1 and J is TRBJ2-3, with a tentative D call TRBD2 (6 bases). V lost 5 bases and J 7 bases, leaving 19 bases between the germline ends. Germline V gives CDR1 DFQATT, CDR2 SNEGSKA (reference sequence). The CDR3 has 14 residues. CDR3 region: CSALAAYSGNTQYF. CDR3 coding DNA: TGCAGTGCTTTAGCGGCTTATTCGGGGAATACGCAGTATTTT.

The chain recombines TRBV10-1 with TRBJ2-1; 12 nucleotides align to TRBD2. The CDR3 consists of 20 residues. Losses at the gene ends were 6 bases for V and 2 bases for J; bases not matched to a gene: 17. The germline V gene encodes CDR1 WNHNN and CDR2 SYGVQD (reference sequence). The CDR3, as DNA: TGCGCCAGCAGAGTGGGGGTAACGACTAGCGGGAGTCTTGCCTACAATGAGCAGTTCTTC. The encoded protein is CASRVGVTTSGSLAYNEQFF.

V is TRBV10-3 and J is TRBJ2-7; no firm D call. This CDR3 is built from 13 residues. The germline gives CDR1 ENHRY, CDR2 SYGVKD. Trimming shortened V by 6 bases and J by 1 base, and 10 bases separated the two germline ends. The CDR3 sequence: CAISPTESYEQYF. The CDR3 DNA is TGTGCCATCAGCCCTACAGAATCCTACGAGCAGTACTTC.

The J gene is TRBJ2-7, the V gene TRBV20-1; the D gene is possibly TRBD1 (6 bases). Germline V gene data show CDR1 as DFQATT and CDR2 as SNEGSKA (reference sequence). The CDR3 totals 13 residues. Deletions cut 6 bases from V and 3 bases from J, with 15 bases between. The CDR3 sequence is CSATGHSLYEQYF. CDR3 bases: TGCAGTGCCACGGGACATAGCCTCTACGAGCAGTACTTC.

This clonotype was observed a few times. The chain links TRBV7-8 to TRBJ1-4; no reliable D call. The germline gives CDR1 SGHVS, CDR2 FQNEAQ. This CDR3 is built from 13 residues. Trimming took off 2 bases at V and 6 bases at J, with 7 bases between the two ends. The DNA for the CDR3 is TGTGCCAGCAGCTTAAACATCTATGAAAAACTGTTTTTT. Its translation is CASSLNIYEKLFF.

This clonotype was observed a few times. The V and J genes are TRBV7-2 and TRBJ2-1, with 9 bases matching TRBD2. This CDR3 contains 18 residues. J was trimmed by 0 bases and V by 3 bases; bases with no gene match: 9. CDR1 SGHTA and CDR2 FQGNSA come from the germline V gene. CDR3 in amino acids: CASSFSSGGPSSYNEQFF. CDR3 coding DNA: TGTGCCAGCAGCTTTTCCAGCGGGGGGCCCAGCTCCTACAATGAGCAGTTCTTC. The whole variable domain, filled in from reference TRBV7-2 and TRBJ2-1, reads GAGVSQSPSNKVTEKGKDVELRCDPISGHTALYWYRQSLGQGLEFLIYFQGNSAPDKSGLPSDRFSAERTGGSVSTLTIQRTQQEDSAVYLCASSFSSGGPSSYNEQFFGPGTRLTVL.

The CDR3 spells CASSEALYSTSTDTQYF. DNA of the CDR3: TGTGCCAGCAGTGAAGCGCTGTACTCTACCAGCACAGATACGCAGTATTTT. The chain combines TRBV6-1 with TRBJ2-3; no reliable D call. CDR1 MNHNS and CDR2 SASEGT come from the germline V gene. The CDR3 loop spans 17 amino acids. Trimming cost V 0 bases and J 0 bases, with 13 bases left between them.

The rearrangement uses TRBV7-9 and TRBJ2-5, with TRBD1 matching 11 bases. J gave up 4 bases and V 0 bases, and 4 bases lay outside the gene matches. CDR3 length: 16 amino acids. Looked up from germline, CDR1 is SEHNR and CDR2 is FQNEAQ (reference sequence). DNA for the CDR3: TGTGCCAGCAGCTTAGCTGTTGGGACAGGGGGAGAGACCCAGTACTTC. Its protein product is CASSLAVGTGGETQYF.

The chain carries TRBV5-1 and TRBJ2-4; tentative D call: TRBD1 (5 bases). Germline V gives CDR1 SGHRS, CDR2 YFSETQ. There are 15 residues in the CDR3. Trimming removed 0 bases at V and 0 bases at J, with 7 bases between. The CDR3 nucleotides read TGCGCCAGCAGCTTGGGCAGGGTAGCCAAAAACATTCAGTACTTC. Translation gives CASSLGRVAKNIQYF.

The chain is built from TRBV18 and TRBJ1-6; D uncertain. CDR3 length equals 14 residues. The V end lost 2 bases, the J end lost 10 bases, and 12 bases lay between the germline ends. Germline V gives CDR1 KGHSH, CDR2 LQKENI. The CDR3 DNA is TGTGCCAGCTCACCAACGGGGTTAGGCTCACCCCTCCACTTT. Translation gives CASSPTGLGSPLHF.